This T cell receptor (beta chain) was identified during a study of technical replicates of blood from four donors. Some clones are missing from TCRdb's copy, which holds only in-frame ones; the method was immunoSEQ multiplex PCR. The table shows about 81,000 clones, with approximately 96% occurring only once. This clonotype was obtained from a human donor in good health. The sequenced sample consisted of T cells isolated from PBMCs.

CDR3 bases: TGCGCCAGCAGCCAACGGGACAGGGGCGAGACCCAGTACTTC. This translates into CASSQRDRGETQYF. V and J are TRBV4-1 and TRBJ2-5, with 10 bases aligning to TRBD1. CDR3 length: 14 residues. The germline CDR1 and CDR2 sequences are MGHRA and YSYEKL. Trimming took 2 bases from V and 5 from J; bases not matched to a gene: 2.